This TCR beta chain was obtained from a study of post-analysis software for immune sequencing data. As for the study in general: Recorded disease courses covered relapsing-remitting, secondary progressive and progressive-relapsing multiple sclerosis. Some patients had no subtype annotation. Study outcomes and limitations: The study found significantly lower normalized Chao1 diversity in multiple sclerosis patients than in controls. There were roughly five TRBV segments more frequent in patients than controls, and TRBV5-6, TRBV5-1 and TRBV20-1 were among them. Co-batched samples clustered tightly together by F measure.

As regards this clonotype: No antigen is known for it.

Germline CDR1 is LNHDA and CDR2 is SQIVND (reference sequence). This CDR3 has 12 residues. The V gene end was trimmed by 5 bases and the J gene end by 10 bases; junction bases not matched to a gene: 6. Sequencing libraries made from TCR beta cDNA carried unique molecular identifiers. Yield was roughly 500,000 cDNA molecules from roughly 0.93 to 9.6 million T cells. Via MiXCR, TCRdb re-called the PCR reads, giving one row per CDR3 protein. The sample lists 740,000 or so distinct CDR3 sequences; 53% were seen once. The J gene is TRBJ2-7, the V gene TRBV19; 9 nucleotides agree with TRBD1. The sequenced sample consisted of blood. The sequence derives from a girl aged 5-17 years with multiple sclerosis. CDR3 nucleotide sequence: TGTGCCAGTAGTGTCGGACAGGGGTTTCAGTACTTC. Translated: CASSVGQGFQYF.